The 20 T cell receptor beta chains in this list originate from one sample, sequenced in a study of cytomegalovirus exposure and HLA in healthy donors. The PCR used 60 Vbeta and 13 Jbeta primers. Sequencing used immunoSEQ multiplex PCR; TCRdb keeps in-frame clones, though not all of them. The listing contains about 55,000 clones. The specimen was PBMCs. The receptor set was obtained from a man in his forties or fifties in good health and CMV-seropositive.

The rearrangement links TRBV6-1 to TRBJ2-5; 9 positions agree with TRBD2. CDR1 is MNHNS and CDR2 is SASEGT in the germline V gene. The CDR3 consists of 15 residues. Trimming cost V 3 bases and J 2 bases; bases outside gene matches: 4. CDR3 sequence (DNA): TGTGCCAGCAGTGAGTGGACTAGCGAGCAAGAGACCCAGTACTTC. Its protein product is CASSEWTSEQETQYF.

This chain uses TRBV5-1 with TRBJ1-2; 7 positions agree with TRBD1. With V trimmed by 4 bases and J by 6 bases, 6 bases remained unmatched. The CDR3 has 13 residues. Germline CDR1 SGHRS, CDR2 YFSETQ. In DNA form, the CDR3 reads TGCGCCAGCAGCACCCAGACAGGGAATGGCTACACCTTC. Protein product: CASSTQTGNGYTF.

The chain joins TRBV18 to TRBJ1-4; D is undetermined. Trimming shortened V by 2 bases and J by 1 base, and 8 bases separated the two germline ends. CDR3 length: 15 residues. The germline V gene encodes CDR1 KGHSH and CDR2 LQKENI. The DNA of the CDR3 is TGTGCCAGCTCACCATCGGTGGTAACTAATGAAAAACTGTTTTTT. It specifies CASSPSVVTNEKLFF.

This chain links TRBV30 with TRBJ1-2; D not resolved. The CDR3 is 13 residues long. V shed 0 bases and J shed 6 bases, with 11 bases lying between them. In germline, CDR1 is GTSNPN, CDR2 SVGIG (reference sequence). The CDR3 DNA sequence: TGTGCCTGGAGTGTCCGGCACAGCAATGGCTACACCTTC. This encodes CAWSVRHSNGYTF.

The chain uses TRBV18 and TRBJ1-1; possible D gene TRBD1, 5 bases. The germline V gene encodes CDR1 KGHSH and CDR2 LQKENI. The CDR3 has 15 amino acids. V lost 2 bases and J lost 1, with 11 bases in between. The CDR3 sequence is CASSPGGAANTEAFF. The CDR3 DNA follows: TGTGCCAGCTCACCAGGAGGGGCAGCGAACACTGAAGCTTTCTTT.

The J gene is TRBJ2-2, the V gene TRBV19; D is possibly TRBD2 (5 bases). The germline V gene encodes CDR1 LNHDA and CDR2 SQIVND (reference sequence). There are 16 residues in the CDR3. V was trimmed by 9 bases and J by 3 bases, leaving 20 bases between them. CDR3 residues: CASKPSSKRHTGELFF. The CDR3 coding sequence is TGTGCCAGCAAACCTAGTAGTAAGCGGCACACCGGGGAGCTGTTTTTT.

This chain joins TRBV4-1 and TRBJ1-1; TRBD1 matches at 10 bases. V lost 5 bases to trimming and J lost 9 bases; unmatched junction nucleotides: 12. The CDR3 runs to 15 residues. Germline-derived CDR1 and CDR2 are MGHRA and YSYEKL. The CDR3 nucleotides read TGCGCCAGCAGCTTCCGCCTCGGGACAGGGGTGAAAGCTTTCTTT. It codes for CASSFRLGTGVKAFF.

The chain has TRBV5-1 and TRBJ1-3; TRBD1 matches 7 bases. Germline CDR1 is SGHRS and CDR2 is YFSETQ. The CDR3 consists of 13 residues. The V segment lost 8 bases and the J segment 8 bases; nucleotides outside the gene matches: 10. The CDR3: CASRQGDWDTIYF. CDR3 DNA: TGCGCCAGTCGACAGGGCGATTGGGACACCATATATTTT.

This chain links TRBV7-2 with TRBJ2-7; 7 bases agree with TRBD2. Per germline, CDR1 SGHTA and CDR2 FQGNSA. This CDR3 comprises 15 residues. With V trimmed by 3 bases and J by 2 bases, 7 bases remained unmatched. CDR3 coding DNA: TGTGCCAGCAGCTTGGGGCAGGGAGGGACCTACGAGCAGTACTTC. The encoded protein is CASSLGQGGTYEQYF.

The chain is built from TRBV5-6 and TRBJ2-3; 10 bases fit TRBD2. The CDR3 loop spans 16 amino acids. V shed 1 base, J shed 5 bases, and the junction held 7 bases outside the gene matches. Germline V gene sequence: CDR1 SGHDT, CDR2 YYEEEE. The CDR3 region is CASSLPSGGARDTQYF. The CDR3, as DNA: TGTGCCAGCAGCTTGCCCAGCGGGGGGGCTAGAGATACGCAGTATTTT.

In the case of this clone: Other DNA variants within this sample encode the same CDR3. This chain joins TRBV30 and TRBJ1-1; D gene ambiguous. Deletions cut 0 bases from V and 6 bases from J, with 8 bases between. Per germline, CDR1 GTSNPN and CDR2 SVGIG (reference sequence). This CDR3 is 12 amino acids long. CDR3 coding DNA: TGTGCCTGGAGTGTACTTGGAGCTGAAGCTTTCTTT. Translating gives CAWSVLGAEAFF.

CDR3 DNA sequence: TGTGCCAGCAGTTACTTCCAGGGTGGTGGCTACACCTTC. Translating gives CASSYFQGGGYTF. The chain links TRBV6-5 to TRBJ1-2; a weak D match, TRBD1 (5 bases). The CDR3 is 13 residues long. Looked up from germline, CDR1 is MNHEY and CDR2 is SVGAGI. V was cut by 1 base and J by 7 bases, with 10 bases left in between.

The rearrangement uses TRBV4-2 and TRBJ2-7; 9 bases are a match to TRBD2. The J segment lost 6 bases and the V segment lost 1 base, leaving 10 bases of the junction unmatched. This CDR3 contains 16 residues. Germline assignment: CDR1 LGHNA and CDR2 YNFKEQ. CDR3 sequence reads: CASSQAGGVAGAEQYF. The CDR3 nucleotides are TGTGCCAGCAGCCAAGCCGGGGGGGTAGCGGGAGCCGAGCAGTACTTC.

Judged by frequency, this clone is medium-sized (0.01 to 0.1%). CDR3 sequence: CASSPGGGNEQFF. The CDR3 nucleotides read TGTGCCAGCAGTCCGGGAGGAGGCAATGAGCAGTTCTTC. The chain joins TRBV27 to TRBJ2-1; 7 bases align to TRBD2. The germline gives CDR1 MNHEY, CDR2 SMNVEV (reference sequence). The J segment lost 6 bases and the V segment lost 5 bases, leaving 4 bases of the junction unmatched. The CDR3 has 13 residues.

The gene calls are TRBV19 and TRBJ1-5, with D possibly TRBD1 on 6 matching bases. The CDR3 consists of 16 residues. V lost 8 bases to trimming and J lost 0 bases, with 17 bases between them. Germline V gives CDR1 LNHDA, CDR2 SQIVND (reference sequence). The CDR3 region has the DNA TGTGCCAGTTCTCCCTCGGGGGGCTATAGCAATCAGCCCCAGCATTTT. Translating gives CASSPSGGYSNQPQHF.

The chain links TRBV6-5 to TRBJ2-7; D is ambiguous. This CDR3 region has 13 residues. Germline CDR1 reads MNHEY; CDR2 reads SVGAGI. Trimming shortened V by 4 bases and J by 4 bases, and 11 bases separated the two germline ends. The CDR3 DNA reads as TGTGCCAGCAGTTCCCGGGTCGTGTACGAGCAGTACTTC. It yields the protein CASSSRVVYEQYF.

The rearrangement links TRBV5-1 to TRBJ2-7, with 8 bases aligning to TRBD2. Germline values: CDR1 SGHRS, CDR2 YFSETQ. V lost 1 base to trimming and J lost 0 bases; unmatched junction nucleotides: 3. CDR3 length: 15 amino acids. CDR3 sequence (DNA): TGCGCCAGCAGCTTGAATAGCGGGAACTCCTACGAGCAGTACTTC. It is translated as CASSLNSGNSYEQYF.

The CDR3 nucleotides are TGTGCCAGCTCACCACGCGGGAACACTGAAGCTTTCTTT. It is translated as CASSPRGNTEAFF. The J gene is TRBJ1-1, the V gene TRBV18; D is unclear. V shed 1 base and J shed 1 base, with 4 bases lying between them. Germline CDR1 is KGHSH and CDR2 is LQKENI. The CDR3 sequence is 13 residues long.

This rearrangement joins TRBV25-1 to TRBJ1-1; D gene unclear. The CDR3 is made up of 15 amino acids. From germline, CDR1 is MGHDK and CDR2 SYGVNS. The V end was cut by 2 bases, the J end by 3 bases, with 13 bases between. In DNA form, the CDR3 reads TGTGCCAGCAGTGAAACACGCCAAGGAGACACTGAAGCTTTCTTT. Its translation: CASSETRQGDTEAFF.

The CDR3 loop reads CASSLVRGIGNTIYF. The DNA for the CDR3 is TGTGCCAGCAGCTTAGTCAGGGGTATTGGAAACACCATATATTTT. This rearrangement joins TRBV7-9 to TRBJ1-3, with D possibly TRBD1 on 6 matching bases. Germline CDR1 is SEHNR and CDR2 is FQNEAQ (reference sequence). The CDR3 length is 15 residues. V dropped 1 base and J dropped 3 bases, with 10 bases sitting between them.